These 10 T cell receptor beta chains were all obtained from the same sample, sequenced in a study of T cells in Graves' hyperthyroidism and ophthalmopathy. The CDR3 regions of TCR beta were amplified from RNA transcripts. The TCR CDR3 first-round RT-PCR relied on the HTBI primer set. TCRdb fed the multiplex PCR reads into MiXCR, producing one record per CDR3 protein. The sample consists of hundreds of thousands of distinct CDR3 sequences, about 35% of them appearing once. The sample was blood. These receptors all come from a woman in her thirties or forties with Graves' hyperthyroidism.

A few counts support this clonotype. V and J are TRBV6-6 and TRBJ2-7; D unclear. The germline V gene encodes CDR1 MNHNY and CDR2 SVGAGI (reference sequence). V lost 1 base to trimming and J lost 2 bases, with 12 bases between them. The CDR3 is 15 amino acids. The CDR3 reads CASSYYLDSAYEQYF. The CDR3 DNA is TGTGCCAGCAGTTACTACCTCGACTCTGCCTACGAGCAGTACTTC.

The chain joins TRBV7-6 to TRBJ2-5, with TRBD1 matching over 7 bases. Germline CDR1 reads SGHVS; CDR2 reads FNYEAQ. V was clipped by 2 bases and J by 4 bases; unmatched bases: 4. The CDR3 runs 14 residues. The CDR3 spells CASSLTGESETQYF. CDR3 nucleotide sequence: TGTGCCAGCAGCTTAACAGGGGAGTCAGAGACCCAGTACTTC. Using reference TRBV7-6 and TRBJ2-5 for the parts outside the CDR3, the full variable domain is GAGVSQSPRYKVTKRGQDVALRCDPISGHVSLYWYRQALGQGPEFLTYFNYEAQQDKSGLPNDRFSAERPEGSISTLTIQRTEQRDSAMYRCASSLTGESETQYFGPGTRLLVL.

Here the CDR3 reads CASSSTGGRFYEQYF. The DNA for the CDR3 is TGCGCCAGCAGCTCCACGGGGGGCAGATTCTACGAGCAGTACTTC. V usage is TRBV5-1 and J usage is TRBJ2-7; D may be TRBD2 (7 bases). Germline assignment: CDR1 SGHRS and CDR2 YFSETQ. Trimming left V 3 bases short and J 3 bases short, with 16 bases between. The CDR3 loop spans 15 amino acids.

This clonotype came up a few times. The chain carries TRBV7-2 and TRBJ1-2, with D possibly being TRBD1 (6 bases). Germline lookup yields CDR1 SGHTA and CDR2 FQGNSA. V was trimmed by 6 bases and J by 4 bases, leaving 15 bases between them. CDR3 length: 14 amino acids. The CDR3 is CASSSGQTSYGYTF. CDR3 nucleotide sequence: TGTGCCAGCAGTTCCGGACAGACCTCCTATGGCTACACCTTC.

This chain joins TRBV6-5 and TRBJ2-7, with a weak D call TRBD1 (6 bases). CDR1 and CDR2 from the germline V gene are MNHEY and SVGAGI. The CDR3 consists of 12 residues. Deletions cut 6 bases from V and 6 bases from J, with 12 bases between. The CDR3 sequence: CASRSGTSEQYF. CDR3 in DNA: TGTGCCAGCAGATCCGGGACATCCGAGCAGTACTTC.

The chain joins TRBV7-2 to TRBJ2-7; 12 bases agree with TRBD1. This CDR3 is 14 amino acids long. Unmatched junction bases numbered 3, after V lost 4 bases and J lost 5 bases. In germline, CDR1 is SGHTA, CDR2 FQGNSA. The CDR3 bases are TGTGCCAGCAGCTGGGACAGGGGGCCCCACGAGCAGTACTTC. Translating it yields CASSWDRGPHEQYF.

This chain links TRBV24-1 with TRBJ1-2; D is uncertain. V lost 7 bases to trimming and J lost 0 bases, with 5 bases between them. The germline V gene encodes CDR1 KGHDR and CDR2 SFDVKD. The CDR3 has 12 residues. The CDR3 reads CATRDSNYGYTF. DNA for the CDR3: TGTGCCACCAGGGACTCTAACTATGGCTACACCTTC.

The table lists this clonotype with a few counts. The chain combines TRBV25-1 with TRBJ2-3, with D perhaps assigned TRBD1 or TRBD2 (5 bases each). The CDR3 has 14 amino acids. CDR1 MGHDK and CDR2 SYGVNS come from the germline V gene. V lost 6 bases, J lost 4 bases, and 14 bases lay in between. CDR3 residues: CASSEGPAADTQYF. The CDR3 DNA is TGTGCCAGCAGCGAGGGACCTGCGGCAGATACGCAGTATTTT. The full variable domain, with the rest looked up from reference TRBV25-1 and TRBJ2-3, is EADIYQTPRYLVIGTGKKITLECSQTMGHDKMYWYQQDPGMELHLIHYSYGVNSTEKGDLSSESTVSRIRTEHFPLTLESARPSHTSQYLCASSEGPAADTQYFGPGTRLTVL.

This clonotype has a handful of counts. This chain links TRBV7-2 with TRBJ2-3; 10 bases fit TRBD2. This CDR3 has 16 amino acids. Germline-derived CDR1 and CDR2 are SGHTA and FQGNSA. V was pared by 5 bases and J by 4 bases, with 9 bases of the junction left unmatched. The CDR3 DNA reads TGTGCCAGCAGCGTTAGCGGGGGGCTCAATTCAGATACGCAGTATTTT. As protein: CASSVSGGLNSDTQYF.

This clonotype was observed a few times. The DNA of the CDR3 is TGTGCCAGCAGCTTAATTAGGGCAGCGATATACGAGCAGTACTTC. This encodes CASSLIRAAIYEQYF. V usage is TRBV7-2 and J usage is TRBJ2-7; D is ambiguous. V was pared by 2 bases and J by 4 bases, with 15 bases between. The CDR3 covers 15 residues. The germline V gene has CDR1 SGHTA and CDR2 FQGNSA.